This TCR beta chain originates from a study of response to subunit inactivated influenza vaccine. Findings and limits, study-wide: The authors offered the suggestion that each seasonal influenza vaccination recruits few new T cells.

This clonotype was seen a few times. What it binds is not known. A much larger clone lies one base from this, so it may be a read error. TCRdb re-called the RT-PCR reads with MiXCR, one entry per CDR3 protein. The profile shows 500,000 to 600,000 distinct CDR3 sequences, under 9% of them singletons. V was pared by 2 bases and J by 5 bases, with 3 bases of the junction left unmatched. The germline gives CDR1 SQVTM, CDR2 ANQGSEA. The CDR3 contains 13 residues. The specimen comprised PBMCs from blood, sampled around 25 months after vaccination. This clonotype was sampled from a man aged 50 to 75 who received an inactivated influenza vaccine. The V call is TRBV29-1, the J call TRBJ2-4; 7 bases fit TRBD1. This CDR3 reads CSVERGRENIQYF. As DNA, the CDR3 is TGCAGCGTTGAAAGGGGGCGGGAAAACATTCAGTACTTC.